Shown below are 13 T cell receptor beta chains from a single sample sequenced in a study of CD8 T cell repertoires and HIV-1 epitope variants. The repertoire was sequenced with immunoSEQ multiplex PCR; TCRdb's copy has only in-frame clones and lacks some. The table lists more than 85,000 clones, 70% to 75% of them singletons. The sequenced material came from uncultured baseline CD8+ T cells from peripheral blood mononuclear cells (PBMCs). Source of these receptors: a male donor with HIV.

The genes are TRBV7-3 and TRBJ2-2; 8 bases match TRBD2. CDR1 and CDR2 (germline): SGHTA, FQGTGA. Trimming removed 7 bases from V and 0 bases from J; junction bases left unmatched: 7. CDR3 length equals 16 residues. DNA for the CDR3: TGTGCCAGCACCAAAAGCGGGGGAACGAACACCGGGGAGCTGTTTTTT. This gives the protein CASTKSGGTNTGELFF.

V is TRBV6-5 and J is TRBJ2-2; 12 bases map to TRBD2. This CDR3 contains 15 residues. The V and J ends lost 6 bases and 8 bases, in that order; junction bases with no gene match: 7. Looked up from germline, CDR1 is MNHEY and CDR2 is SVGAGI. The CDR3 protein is CASRPPTSGSGELFF. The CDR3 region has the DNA TGTGCCAGCAGGCCCCCGACTAGCGGGAGTGGGGAGCTGTTTTTT.

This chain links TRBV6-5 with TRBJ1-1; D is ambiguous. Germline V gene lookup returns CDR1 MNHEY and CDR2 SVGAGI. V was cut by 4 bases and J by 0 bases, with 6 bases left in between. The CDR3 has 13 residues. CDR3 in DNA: TGTGCCAGCAGTTGGGAGATGAACACTGAAGCTTTCTTT. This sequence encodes CASSWEMNTEAFF.

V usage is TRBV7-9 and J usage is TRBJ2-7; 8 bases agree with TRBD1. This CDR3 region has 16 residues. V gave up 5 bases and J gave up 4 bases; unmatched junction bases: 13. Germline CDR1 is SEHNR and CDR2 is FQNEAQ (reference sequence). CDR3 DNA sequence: TGTGCCAGCAGCCACGGGGCCGGACAGGGTCTATACGAGCAGTACTTC. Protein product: CASSHGAGQGLYEQYF.

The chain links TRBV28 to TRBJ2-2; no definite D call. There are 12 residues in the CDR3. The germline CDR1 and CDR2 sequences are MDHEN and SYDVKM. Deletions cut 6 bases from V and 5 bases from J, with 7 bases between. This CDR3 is CASRPPTGELFF. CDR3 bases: TGTGCCAGCAGGCCGCCTACCGGGGAGCTGTTTTTT.

CDR3 DNA: TGTGCCAGCAGCTTAGCATCGGGGGGCTATGGCTACACCTTC. Residues: CASSLASGGYGYTF. The V and J genes are TRBV7-9 and TRBJ1-2, with D perhaps TRBD1 (5 bases). Trimming stripped 0 bases from V and 4 bases from J, with 9 bases between. The CDR3 sequence is 14 residues long. CDR1 and CDR2 from the germline V gene are SEHNR and FQNEAQ (reference sequence).

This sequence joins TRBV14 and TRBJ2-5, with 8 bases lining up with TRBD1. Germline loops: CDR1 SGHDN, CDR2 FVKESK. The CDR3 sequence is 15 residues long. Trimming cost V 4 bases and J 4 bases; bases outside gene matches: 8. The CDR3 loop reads CASSLSRTGTETQYF. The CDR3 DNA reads TGTGCCAGCAGCCTTTCAAGGACAGGGACAGAGACCCAGTACTTC.

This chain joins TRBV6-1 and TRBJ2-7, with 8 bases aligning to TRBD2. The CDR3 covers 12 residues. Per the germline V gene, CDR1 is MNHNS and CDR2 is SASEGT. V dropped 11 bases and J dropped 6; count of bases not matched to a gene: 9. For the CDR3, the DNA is TGTGCCTCCGCCGGGGGGGTAATCGAGCAGTACTTC. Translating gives CASAGGVIEQYF.

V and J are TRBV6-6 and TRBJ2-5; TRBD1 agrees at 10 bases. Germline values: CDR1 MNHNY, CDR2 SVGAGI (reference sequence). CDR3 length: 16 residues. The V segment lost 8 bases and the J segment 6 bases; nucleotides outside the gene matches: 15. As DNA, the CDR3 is TGTGCCAGCTACGAGTCTGGGACAGGGGATCAAAAGACCCAGTACTTC. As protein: CASYESGTGDQKTQYF.

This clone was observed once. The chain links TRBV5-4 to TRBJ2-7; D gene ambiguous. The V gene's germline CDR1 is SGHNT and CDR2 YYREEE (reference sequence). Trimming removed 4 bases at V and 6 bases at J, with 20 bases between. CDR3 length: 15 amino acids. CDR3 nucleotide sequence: TGTGCCAGCAGCCCCGACCTACAATTAAGACCCGAGCAGTACTTC. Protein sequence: CASSPDLQLRPEQYF.

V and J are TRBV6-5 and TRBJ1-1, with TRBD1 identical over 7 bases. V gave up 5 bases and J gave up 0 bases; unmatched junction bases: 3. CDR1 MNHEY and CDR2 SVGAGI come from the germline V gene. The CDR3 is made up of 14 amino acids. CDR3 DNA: TGTGCCAGCAGTGGGACAGCGTTGAACACTGAAGCTTTCTTT. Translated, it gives CASSGTALNTEAFF.

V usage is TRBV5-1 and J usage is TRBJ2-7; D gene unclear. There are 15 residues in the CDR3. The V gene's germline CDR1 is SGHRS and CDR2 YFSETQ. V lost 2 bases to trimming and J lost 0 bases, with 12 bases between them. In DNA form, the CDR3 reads TGCGCCAGCAGCTTAACCAATTACCTCTCCTACGAGCAGTACTTC. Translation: CASSLTNYLSYEQYF.

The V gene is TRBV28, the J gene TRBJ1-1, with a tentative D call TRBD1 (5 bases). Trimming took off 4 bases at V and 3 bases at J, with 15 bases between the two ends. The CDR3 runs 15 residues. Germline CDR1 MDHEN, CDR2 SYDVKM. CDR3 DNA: TGTGCCAGCAGTTCACGGTATTGGGGGGACACTGAAGCTTTCTTT. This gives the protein CASSSRYWGDTEAFF. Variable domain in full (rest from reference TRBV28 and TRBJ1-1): DVKVTQSSRYLVKRTGEKVFLECVQDMDHENMFWYRQDPGLGLRLIYFSYDVKMKEKGDIPEGYSVSREKKERFSLILESASTNQTSMYLCASSSRYWGDTEAFFGQGTRLTVV.